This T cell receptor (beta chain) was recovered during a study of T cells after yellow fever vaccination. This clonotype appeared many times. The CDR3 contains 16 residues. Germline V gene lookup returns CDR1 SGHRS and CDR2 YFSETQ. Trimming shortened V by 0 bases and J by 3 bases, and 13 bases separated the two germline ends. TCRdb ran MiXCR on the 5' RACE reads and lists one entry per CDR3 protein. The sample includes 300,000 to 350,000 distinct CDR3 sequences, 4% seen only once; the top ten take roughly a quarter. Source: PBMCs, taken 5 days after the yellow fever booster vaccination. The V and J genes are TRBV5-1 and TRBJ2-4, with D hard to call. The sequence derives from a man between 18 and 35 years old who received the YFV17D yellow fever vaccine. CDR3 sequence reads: CASSLGNSQSKNIQYF. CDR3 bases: TGCGCCAGCAGCTTGGGCAACTCCCAAAGCAAAAACATTCAGTACTTC.